A selection of T cell receptor beta chains follows, all from one sample in a study of blood T cell repertoires in COVID-19. Profiling relied on immunoSEQ multiplex PCR, and the TCRdb table lists in-frame clones only, not all of them. The sample contains 95,000 to 150,000 clones, 80% to 90% of which appear only once. Specimen: peripheral blood. These receptor sequences come from a woman between 50 and 59 years old with acute or convalescent COVID-19. Each CDR3 is given with its conserved first and last residue. A D gene is named only where the DNA matches it firmly. Where a row states a size, it is once, few, many or the class of an expanded clone; other rows omit it.

CDR3 DNA: TGCAGCTCTACGGCAGCGGTAAGGAACACTGAAGCTTTCTTT; CDR3 protein: CSSTAAVRNTEAFF; D gene: NA; J gene: TRBJ1-1; V gene: TRBV29-1; clone size: NA
CDR3 DNA: TGTGCCAGTAGTGGAGGAGGCACAGATACGCAGTATTTT; CDR3 protein: CASSGGGTDTQYF; D gene: NA; J gene: TRBJ2-3; V gene: TRBV19; clone size: few
CDR3 DNA: TGTGCCAGCAGCAAAGGGCGGGGGCATTCGGTGGGCACGCAGTATTTT; CDR3 protein: CASSKGRGHSVGTQYF; D gene: NA; J gene: TRBJ2-3; V gene: TRBV21-1; clone size: NA
CDR3 DNA: TGCGCCAGCAGCCTGGACGGTAGGCGGGATGAGCAGTTCTTC; CDR3 protein: CASSLDGRRDEQFF; D gene: NA; J gene: TRBJ2-1; V gene: TRBV5-1; clone size: NA
CDR3 DNA: TGTGCCTGGAGTGGAACTACCCCGCGGGGCTATGGCTACACCTTC; CDR3 protein: CAWSGTTPRGYGYTF; D gene: NA; J gene: TRBJ1-2; V gene: TRBV30; clone size: NA
CDR3 DNA: TGTGCCAGCAGCTTGTCGGGGGGGACAAAGCGAGAGACCCAGTACTTC; CDR3 protein: CASSLSGGTKRETQYF; D gene: TRBD2; J gene: TRBJ2-5; V gene: TRBV5-6; clone size: NA
CDR3 DNA: TGTGCCATAACAGGGGGCGTTGAAAAACTGTTTTTT; CDR3 protein: CAITGGVEKLFF; D gene: TRBD1; J gene: TRBJ1-4; V gene: TRBV28; clone size: NA
CDR3 DNA: TGTGCCAGCAGCAACCTGGTACTGAGCGGCAAAAACATTCAGTACTTC; CDR3 protein: CASSNLVLSGKNIQYF; D gene: NA; J gene: TRBJ2-4; V gene: TRBV7-2; clone size: NA
CDR3 DNA: TGTGCCTGGAGTTCCCGACAGGGCCCTTCACCCCTCCACTTT; CDR3 protein: CAWSSRQGPSPLHF; D gene: TRBD1; J gene: TRBJ1-6; V gene: TRBV30; clone size: NA
CDR3 DNA: TGTGCCAGCAGCTCCTCTAGCGGGAGGGACAACAATGAGCAGTTCTTC; CDR3 protein: CASSSSSGRDNNEQFF; D gene: TRBD2; J gene: TRBJ2-1; V gene: TRBV11-2; clone size: NA
CDR3 DNA: TGTGCCAGCAGTTCCCGGGGGGGGGACACTGAAGCTTTCTTT; CDR3 protein: CASSSRGGDTEAFF; D gene: NA; J gene: TRBJ1-1; V gene: TRBV6-4; clone size: NA
CDR3 DNA: TGTGCCACCCCGTTGAGGGGGCGGGTTTACGAGCAGTACTTC; CDR3 protein: CATPLRGRVYEQYF; D gene: TRBD1; J gene: TRBJ2-7; V gene: TRBV19; clone size: NA
CDR3 DNA: TGTGCCAGCAGCGTAGATCTGGGGGGTCCCTACGAGCAGTACTTC; CDR3 protein: CASSVDLGGPYEQYF; D gene: NA; J gene: TRBJ2-7; V gene: TRBV9; clone size: NA
CDR3 DNA: TGTGCCAGCAGCCTCGGGACAGCTTGGTCCGGGGAGCTGTTTTTT; CDR3 protein: CASSLGTAWSGELFF; D gene: TRBD1; J gene: TRBJ2-2; V gene: TRBV6-5; clone size: NA
CDR3 DNA: TGTGCCAGCAGCTTAGAGTACGGGACAGCTTTTACAACTAATGAAAAACTGTTTTTT; CDR3 protein: CASSLEYGTAFTTNEKLFF; D gene: TRBD1; J gene: TRBJ1-4; V gene: TRBV7-9; clone size: few
CDR3 DNA: TGTGCCAGCAGTCGCGGACTCCCAGGAAGCTCCTACAATGAGCAGTTCTTC; CDR3 protein: CASSRGLPGSSYNEQFF; D gene: NA; J gene: TRBJ2-1; V gene: TRBV6-2/TRBV6-3; clone size: NA
CDR3 DNA: TGTGCCAGCAGGAGATCGGACAGTCCTTACGAGCAGTACTTC; CDR3 protein: CASRRSDSPYEQYF; D gene: NA; J gene: TRBJ2-7; V gene: TRBV6-1; clone size: NA
CDR3 DNA: TGTGCCAGCACGACTAGCGGGGGCACAGATACGCAGTATTTT; CDR3 protein: CASTTSGGTDTQYF; D gene: TRBD2; J gene: TRBJ2-3; V gene: TRBV6-6; clone size: NA
CDR3 DNA: TGTGCCAGCAGTGAGGGGGACAGTCTCAGCTCCTATGGCTACACCTTC; CDR3 protein: CASSEGDSLSSYGYTF; D gene: TRBD1; J gene: TRBJ1-2; V gene: TRBV25-1; clone size: NA
CDR3 DNA: TGTGCCAGCAGAGACAGCTTAGCCACAGATACGCAGTATTTT; CDR3 protein: CASRDSLATDTQYF; D gene: NA; J gene: TRBJ2-3; V gene: TRBV6-5; clone size: NA
CDR3 DNA: TGTGCCAGTTCCGGGGAAAAAGAGACCCAGTACTTC; CDR3 protein: CASSGEKETQYF; D gene: NA; J gene: TRBJ2-5; V gene: TRBV19; clone size: NA
CDR3 DNA: TGTGCCTGGAGTGGGACCGGGGGTGCTTTCTTT; CDR3 protein: CAWSGTGGAFF; D gene: NA; J gene: TRBJ1-1; V gene: TRBV30; clone size: NA
CDR3 DNA: TGTGCCAGCAGTGAAAACGGGGTCCAAGAGACCCAGTACTTC; CDR3 protein: CASSENGVQETQYF; D gene: NA; J gene: TRBJ2-5; V gene: TRBV6-1; clone size: NA
CDR3 DNA: TGTGCCATCTCCCACCCGTTCGGGAGAGACACCGGGGAGCTGTTTTTT; CDR3 protein: CAISHPFGRDTGELFF; D gene: NA; J gene: TRBJ2-2; V gene: TRBV7-8; clone size: NA
CDR3 DNA: TGTGCCAGCAGCTCGATGCTAGCGGGAGGCTCAGATACGCAGTATTTT; CDR3 protein: CASSSMLAGGSDTQYF; D gene: TRBD2; J gene: TRBJ2-3; V gene: TRBV7-2; clone size: once
CDR3 DNA: TGTGCCAGCAGCTTAGGGCCGGGACAGGGTTCGGATGGCTACACCTTC; CDR3 protein: CASSLGPGQGSDGYTF; D gene: TRBD1; J gene: TRBJ1-2; V gene: TRBV7-2; clone size: NA
CDR3 DNA: TGTGCCAGCAGCTTAGAGGGCAGGTACTACAATGAGCAGTTCTTC; CDR3 protein: CASSLEGRYYNEQFF; D gene: NA; J gene: TRBJ2-1; V gene: TRBV11-3; clone size: NA
CDR3 DNA: TGTGCCAGTAGTATCCGGACGGGGACAGGGGGCGCGAATGGCTACACCTTC; CDR3 protein: CASSIRTGTGGANGYTF; D gene: TRBD1; J gene: TRBJ1-2; V gene: TRBV19; clone size: NA
CDR3 DNA: TGTGCCAGCAGCTTTAGTGCCAGGGGTAATCCTGAAGCTTTCTTT; CDR3 protein: CASSFSARGNPEAFF; D gene: NA; J gene: TRBJ1-1; V gene: TRBV7-9; clone size: NA
CDR3 DNA: TGTGCCAGCAGCGTAGGACAGGGGGTTCAAGAGACCCAGTACTTC; CDR3 protein: CASSVGQGVQETQYF; D gene: TRBD1; J gene: TRBJ2-5; V gene: TRBV9; clone size: NA
CDR3 DNA: TGTGCCAGCACCAACCCAGGGTCTTATGATGAGCAGTTCTTC; CDR3 protein: CASTNPGSYDEQFF; D gene: NA; J gene: TRBJ2-1; V gene: TRBV5-4; clone size: NA
CDR3 DNA: TGTGCCAGCTCCTCAGACAGGGCCACCGGGGAGCTGTTTTTT; CDR3 protein: CASSSDRATGELFF; D gene: TRBD1; J gene: TRBJ2-2; V gene: TRBV27; clone size: NA
CDR3 DNA: TGTGCCAGCAGCGCGGGACTAGCGGGAAGGTATTACAATGAGCAGTTCTTC; CDR3 protein: CASSAGLAGRYYNEQFF; D gene: TRBD2; J gene: TRBJ2-1; V gene: TRBV9; clone size: few
CDR3 DNA: TGTGCCAGCAGCTTTTCCGGGAGGGCTGAGCAGTTCTTC; CDR3 protein: CASSFSGRAEQFF; D gene: TRBD2; J gene: TRBJ2-1; V gene: TRBV11-2; clone size: NA
CDR3 DNA: TGTGCCAGCAGTCCCCGTACAGGGAGCACTGAAGCTTTCTTT; CDR3 protein: CASSPRTGSTEAFF; D gene: NA; J gene: TRBJ1-1; V gene: TRBV27; clone size: NA
CDR3 DNA: TGTGCCTCCGAAGGGGGGGGCCCGGATACGCAGTATTTT; CDR3 protein: CASEGGGPDTQYF; D gene: NA; J gene: TRBJ2-3; V gene: TRBV6-6; clone size: NA
CDR3 DNA: TGTGCCAGCAGTGAGATTGTTTTATTTTTGGACAAAGGCTACACCTTC; CDR3 protein: CASSEIVLFLDKGYTF; D gene: NA; J gene: TRBJ1-2; V gene: TRBV2; clone size: NA
CDR3 DNA: TGTGCCAGCAGTTATGGGGGAGGGGACAGGGGCATAGGCTACACCTTC; CDR3 protein: CASSYGGGDRGIGYTF; D gene: TRBD1; J gene: TRBJ1-2; V gene: TRBV6-5; clone size: NA
CDR3 DNA: TGTGCCAGCAGTACCGGGACTAGTTGGGAGCAGTACTTC; CDR3 protein: CASSTGTSWEQYF; D gene: TRBD2; J gene: TRBJ2-7; V gene: TRBV6-5; clone size: NA
CDR3 DNA: TGTGCCAGCAGCAAAGCGTGGACTGTAGGGACCCAGTACTTC; CDR3 protein: CASSKAWTVGTQYF; D gene: NA; J gene: TRBJ2-5; V gene: TRBV5-6; clone size: NA
CDR3 DNA: TGTGCCAGCAGTTACTTACTCTTTACCGGGGAGCTGTTTTTT; CDR3 protein: CASSYLLFTGELFF; D gene: NA; J gene: TRBJ2-2; V gene: TRBV6-5; clone size: NA
CDR3 DNA: TGTGCCAGCAGCTCGACAGTGAACACTGAAGCTTTCTTT; CDR3 protein: CASSSTVNTEAFF; D gene: NA; J gene: TRBJ1-1; V gene: TRBV27; clone size: NA
CDR3 DNA: TGTGCCAGCAGTCCAAATGGGGGGGCAGGGGAGACCCAGTACTTC; CDR3 protein: CASSPNGGAGETQYF; D gene: NA; J gene: TRBJ2-5; V gene: TRBV6-5; clone size: NA
CDR3 DNA: TGCGCCAGCAGCTTTAGCGGGAGGGTTTACAATGAGCAGTTCTTC; CDR3 protein: CASSFSGRVYNEQFF; D gene: TRBD2; J gene: TRBJ2-1; V gene: TRBV5-1; clone size: NA
CDR3 DNA: TGTGCCAGCACCGGGAACAGGGGAGAGGAGCAGTTCTTC; CDR3 protein: CASTGNRGEEQFF; D gene: TRBD1; J gene: TRBJ2-1; V gene: TRBV7-9; clone size: NA
CDR3 DNA: TGTGCCTGGAGTCTTACTAGCGGGGGGGCCAATGAGCAGTTCTTC; CDR3 protein: CAWSLTSGGANEQFF; D gene: TRBD2; J gene: TRBJ2-1; V gene: TRBV30; clone size: NA
CDR3 DNA: TGTGCCAGCAGCGTAGATCGGACTAGTAGGGGGAGCTCCTACAATGAGCAGTTCTTC; CDR3 protein: CASSVDRTSRGSSYNEQFF; D gene: NA; J gene: TRBJ2-1; V gene: TRBV9; clone size: NA
CDR3 DNA: TGTGCCAGCAGTTACGAGGGTTCACCCCTCCACTTT; CDR3 protein: CASSYEGSPLHF; D gene: NA; J gene: TRBJ1-6; V gene: TRBV6-5; clone size: few
CDR3 DNA: TGCAGCGTCGGGACAGGGGGAAGTGAAAAACTGTTTTTT; CDR3 protein: CSVGTGGSEKLFF; D gene: TRBD1; J gene: TRBJ1-4; V gene: TRBV29-1; clone size: few
CDR3 DNA: TGTGCCTGGAGAGGCACTAGGGCTACCTACGAGCAGTACTTC; CDR3 protein: CAWRGTRATYEQYF; D gene: NA; J gene: TRBJ2-7; V gene: TRBV30; clone size: NA
CDR3 DNA: TGTGCCAGCAGTTTCCGCCCGGGCGGGGGGATCTACGAGCAGTACTTC; CDR3 protein: CASSFRPGGGIYEQYF; D gene: TRBD2; J gene: TRBJ2-7; V gene: TRBV27; clone size: NA
CDR3 DNA: TGCGCCAGCAGCTCAGGACAGGGGCACAACTATGGCTACACCTTC; CDR3 protein: CASSSGQGHNYGYTF; D gene: TRBD1; J gene: TRBJ1-2; V gene: TRBV5-1; clone size: NA
CDR3 DNA: TGTGCCAGCAGTGGACCAGGAACAGATACGCAGTATTTT; CDR3 protein: CASSGPGTDTQYF; D gene: NA; J gene: TRBJ2-3; V gene: TRBV25-1; clone size: once
CDR3 DNA: TGCGCCAGCAGTCCACCGGGGGGCAGGGCCCTCAATGAGCAGTTCTTC; CDR3 protein: CASSPPGGRALNEQFF; D gene: NA; J gene: TRBJ2-1; V gene: TRBV23-1; clone size: NA
CDR3 DNA: TGCGCCAGCAGCGCTGGGACTAGCGGGAGGGTAAGCTACGAGCAGTACTTC; CDR3 protein: CASSAGTSGRVSYEQYF; D gene: TRBD2; J gene: TRBJ2-7; V gene: TRBV5-1; clone size: NA
CDR3 DNA: TGTGCCAGTAGATCAGGTCGGATCCCTGAAGCTTTCTTT; CDR3 protein: CASRSGRIPEAFF; D gene: NA; J gene: TRBJ1-1; V gene: TRBV19; clone size: NA
CDR3 DNA: TGTGCCTGGAGTCGAGGGGGCACTGAAGCTTTCTTT; CDR3 protein: CAWSRGGTEAFF; D gene: NA; J gene: TRBJ1-1; V gene: TRBV30; clone size: NA